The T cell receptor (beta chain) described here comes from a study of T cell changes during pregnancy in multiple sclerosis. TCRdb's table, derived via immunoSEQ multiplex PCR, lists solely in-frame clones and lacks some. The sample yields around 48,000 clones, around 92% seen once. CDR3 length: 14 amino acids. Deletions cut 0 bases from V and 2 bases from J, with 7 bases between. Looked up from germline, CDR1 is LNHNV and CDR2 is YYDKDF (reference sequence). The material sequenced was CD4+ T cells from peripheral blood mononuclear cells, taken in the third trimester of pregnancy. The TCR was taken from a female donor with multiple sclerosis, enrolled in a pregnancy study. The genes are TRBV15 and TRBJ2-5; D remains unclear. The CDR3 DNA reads TGTGCCACCAGCAGAGATTTACTTCAAGAGACCCAGTACTTC. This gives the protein CATSRDLLQETQYF. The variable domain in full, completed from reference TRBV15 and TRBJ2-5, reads DAMVIQNPRYQVTQFGKPVTLSCSQTLNHNVMYWYQQKSSQAPKLLFHYYDKDFNNEADTPDNFQSRRPNTSFCFLDIRSPGLGDTAMYLCATSRDLLQETQYFGPGTRLLVL.